The sequence of this TCR beta chain was determined in a study of blood T cell repertoires in COVID-19. Overall study: COVID-19 samples, acute and convalescent, were from the United States, Italy and Spain. Sources were T cells, B-cell-depleted T cells, or PBMCs; the material itself was cDNA or gDNA.

Original data processing: For nucleated cells, counts were estimated from reference gene primer amplification. Sequenced by immunoSEQ multiplex PCR; TCRdb stores in-frame clones only, minus some. D and trimming come from the DNA, and the V and J calls and clone size come from that table. The table shows roughly 160,000 clones, with 79% occurring only once. The J segment lost 5 bases and the V segment lost 5 bases, leaving 9 bases of the junction unmatched. This CDR3 is built from 14 residues. Germline assignment: CDR1 GTSNPN and CDR2 SVGIG (reference sequence). The sequence came from a woman aged 60-75 years with COVID-19, enrolled during active disease. The sample comprised peripheral blood. The rearrangement uses TRBV30 and TRBJ2-1, with TRBD1 identical over 7 bases. This chain's CDR3 is CAWWEDRDNNEQFF. In nucleotides, the CDR3 is TGTGCCTGGTGGGAAGACAGGGATAACAATGAGCAGTTCTTC.